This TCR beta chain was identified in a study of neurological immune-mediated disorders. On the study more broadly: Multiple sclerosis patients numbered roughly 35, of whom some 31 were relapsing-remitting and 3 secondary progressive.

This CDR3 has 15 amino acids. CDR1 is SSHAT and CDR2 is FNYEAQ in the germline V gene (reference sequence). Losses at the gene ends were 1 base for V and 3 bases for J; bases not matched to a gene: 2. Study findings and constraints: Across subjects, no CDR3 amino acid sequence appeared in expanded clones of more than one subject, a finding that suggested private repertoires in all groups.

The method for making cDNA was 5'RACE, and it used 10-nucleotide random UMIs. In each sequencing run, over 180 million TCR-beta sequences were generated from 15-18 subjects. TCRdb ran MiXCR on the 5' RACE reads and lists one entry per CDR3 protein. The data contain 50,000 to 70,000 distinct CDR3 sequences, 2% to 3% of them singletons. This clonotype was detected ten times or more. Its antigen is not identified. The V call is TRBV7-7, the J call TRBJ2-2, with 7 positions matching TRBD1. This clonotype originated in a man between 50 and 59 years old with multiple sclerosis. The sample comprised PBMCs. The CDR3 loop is CASSLGDRDTGELFF. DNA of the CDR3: TGTGCCAGCAGCTTAGGGGACAGAGACACCGGGGAGCTGTTTTTT. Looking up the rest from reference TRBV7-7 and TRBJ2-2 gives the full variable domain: GAGVSQSPRYKVTKRGQDVTLRCDPISSHATLYWYQQALGQGPEFLTYFNYEAQPDKSGLPSDRFSAERPEGSISTLTIQRTEQRDSAMYRCASSLGDRDTGELFFGEGSRLTVL.